Listed below are T cell receptor beta chains from one sample, sequenced in a study of blood T cell repertoires in COVID-19. The protocol was immunoSEQ multiplex PCR, while the TCRdb copy is restricted to in-frame clones and leaves out a portion. The table shows 450,000 or so clones, with 70% to 90% occurring only once. Material for sequencing was peripheral blood. The source of these receptors is a man aged 18 to 29 with COVID-19, enrolled during active disease. Both conserved end residues are part of each CDR3. A D gene is named only where the DNA matches it firmly. The listing skips clone size in some rows; elsewhere it reads once, few, many or a size class.

abundance	d_gene	v_gene	j_gene	CDR3nt	CDR3aa
.	.	TRBV6-5	TRBJ2-7	TGTGCCAGCAGTTACGGTCCCATTGGCAGCTCCTACGAGCAGTACTTC	CASSYGPIGSSYEQYF
.	TRBD1	TRBV27	TRBJ2-7	TGTGCCAGCAGTTTAAAAGGGACAGGGGGCCACGAGCAGTACTTC	CASSLKGTGGHEQYF
.	.	TRBV3-1/TRBV3-2	TRBJ2-1	TGTGCCAGCAGCCAAGACAGGGCTACCGCCTACAATGAGCAGTTCTTC	CASSQDRATAYNEQFF
.	.	TRBV27	TRBJ2-1	TGTGCCAGCAGTTTATCCGGGGTCGAGCAGTTCTTC	CASSLSGVEQFF
once	TRBD2	TRBV6-5	TRBJ2-3	TGTGCCAGCAGTTACTGGAGGGAGGGTTCGCAGTATTTT	CASSYWREGSQYF
.	TRBD2	TRBV24-1	TRBJ2-3	TGTGCCACCAGTGACCCCTTCGGTAGCGGGAGCGCAGATACGCAGTATTTT	CATSDPFGSGSADTQYF
.	.	TRBV7-8	TRBJ2-2	TGTGCCAGCAGCTTAAACAGGGACACCGGGGAGCTGTTTTTT	CASSLNRDTGELFF
.	TRBD1	TRBV9	TRBJ1-6	TGTGCCAGCAGCGCTCGAGGGGGACAGAACAATTCACCCCTCCACTTT	CASSARGGQNNSPLHF
.	TRBD2	TRBV19	TRBJ2-2	TGTGCCACCCTACCAGGCCCGGGTCGCGGGAGGGCCCGAGACACCGGGGAGCTGTTTTTT	CATLPGPGRGRARDTGELFF
.	TRBD1	TRBV2	TRBJ1-3	TGTGCCAGCAGTGGGACAGGACCTCCTGGAAACACCATATATTTT	CASSGTGPPGNTIYF
.	.	TRBV7-8	TRBJ2-3	TGTGCCAGCAGCTTAAGTCTTTTAGCGTCCGATACGCAGTATTTT	CASSLSLLASDTQYF
.	TRBD1	TRBV5-4	TRBJ1-1	TGTGCCAGCAGCTTGGATTGGACAGGAGGAGCTTTCTTT	CASSLDWTGGAFF
.	TRBD1	TRBV5-1	TRBJ1-5	TGCGCCAGCAGCTTGGAGGGACAGGGAGATCAGCCCCAGCATTTT	CASSLEGQGDQPQHF
.	TRBD1	TRBV5-4	TRBJ1-1	TGTGCCAGCAGCAAAAACTCCGGGACAGGGAACACTGAAGCTTTCTTT	CASSKNSGTGNTEAFF
.	TRBD2	TRBV4-1	TRBJ2-3	TGCGCCAGCAGCCAAGGACCTAGCGGGGGTACTTTTGATACGCAGTATTTT	CASSQGPSGGTFDTQYF
.	TRBD1	TRBV2	TRBJ2-3	TGTGCCAGCAGTGGGCAGGGGGCTTCTGATACGCAGTATTTT	CASSGQGASDTQYF
.	TRBD2	TRBV7-3	TRBJ2-1	TGTGCCAGCAGCTTGGGACTAGCGATAGGTCCCTACAATGAGCAGTTCTTC	CASSLGLAIGPYNEQFF
.	TRBD1	TRBV5-6	TRBJ1-5	TGTGCCAGCAGCTCGTCGGGACAGAGATATCAGCCCCAGCATTTT	CASSSSGQRYQPQHF
.	TRBD1	TRBV2	TRBJ2-5	TGTGCCAGCATTAGGGACAGGTCCGAGACCCAGTACTTC	CASIRDRSETQYF
few	.	TRBV6-5	TRBJ2-2	TGTGCCACAAACCCGGACTATAACACCGGGGAGCTGTTTTTT	CATNPDYNTGELFF
few	TRBD1	TRBV19	TRBJ2-3	TGTGCCAGTAGTATAGGGGACAGGGCAGATACGCAGTATTTT	CASSIGDRADTQYF
.	.	TRBV5-6	TRBJ1-2	TGTGCCAGCACCCCTCAGGGTTTGAACTATGGCTACACCTTC	CASTPQGLNYGYTF
.	.	TRBV5-4	TRBJ1-1	TGTGCCAGCAGCCGGGACTTGAACACTGAAGCTTTCTTT	CASSRDLNTEAFF
.	.	TRBV2	TRBJ2-3	TGTGCCAGCAGCGCCGATAGCTCCAGCACAGATACGCAGTATTTT	CASSADSSSTDTQYF
.	.	TRBV11-2	TRBJ2-2	TGTGCCAGCAGCTCGCTAATCGACAGGAGAAACACCGGGGAGCTGTTTTTT	CASSSLIDRRNTGELFF
.	TRBD2	TRBV24-1	TRBJ2-7	TGTGCCACCAGTGACCAGACTAGCGGGTCAGACGAGCAGTACTTC	CATSDQTSGSDEQYF
.	.	TRBV28	TRBJ2-4	TGTGCCAGCAGGCCCGCAGGAGGGGCGGCCGCCCAAAACATTCAGTACTTC	CASRPAGGAAAQNIQYF
.	.	TRBV10-2	TRBJ2-3	TGCGCCAGCAGTAAGAGGGAGGCAGGAGAGACAGATACGCAGTATTTT	CASSKREAGETDTQYF
.	TRBD1	TRBV7-9	TRBJ2-3	TGTGCCAGCAGCTCCGGGACAGGGTCCTTTAGAGATACGCAGTATTTT	CASSSGTGSFRDTQYF
.	TRBD2	TRBV2	TRBJ2-3	TGTGCCAGCAAGAATGTAGCTAGCGGGGCCACAGATACGCAGTATTTT	CASKNVASGATDTQYF
.	.	TRBV7-8	TRBJ1-4	TGTGCCAGCAGCTTAGCCAGTTCTAATGAAAAACTGTTTTTT	CASSLASSNEKLFF
.	.	TRBV10-3	TRBJ2-2	TGTGCCATCAGTTCGGGGAACACCGGGGAGCTGTTTTTT	CAISSGNTGELFF
.	.	TRBV3-1/TRBV3-2	TRBJ2-5	TGTGCCAGCAGCCAACGGTATACTAAGGGGGATGTCCAAGAGACCCAGTACTTC	CASSQRYTKGDVQETQYF
.	TRBD1	TRBV11-3	TRBJ2-3	TGTGCCAGCAGCTTAATAAGGGACAGACAAGCAAAAGATACGCAGTATTTT	CASSLIRDRQAKDTQYF
few	.	TRBV6-5	TRBJ2-5	TGTGCCAGCAGTCGGGACACCCAAGGGGGAGAGACCCAGTACTTC	CASSRDTQGGETQYF